This T cell receptor beta chain was recorded in a study of cytomegalovirus exposure and HLA in healthy donors. Whole-study findings and limits: The classifier, whose performance was assessed in both the original and validation cohorts, reportedly diagnosed cytomegalovirus status with high specificity and sensitivity. CMV antigen specificity was confirmed in vitro for three CMV-associated chains.

About this clone: The antigen remains undetermined.

Here immunoSEQ multiplex PCR was the method, and the copy in TCRdb shows in-frame clones only, minus some. In the table there are 130,000 or so clones, roughly 86% of which are singletons. The receptor comes from a man aged 25-45 years in good health and CMV-seronegative. The sample consisted of PBMCs.

The CDR3 spells CASSPGQGVPNEKLFF. The CDR3 nucleotides are TGTGCCAGCAGCCCCGGACAGGGAGTTCCAAATGAAAAACTGTTTTTT. The chain carries TRBV7-3 and TRBJ1-4; 8 bases are a match to TRBD1. Germline assignment: CDR1 SGHTA and CDR2 FQGTGA. This CDR3 is 16 amino acids long. V lost 5 bases and J lost 5; bases outside the gene matches: 10.